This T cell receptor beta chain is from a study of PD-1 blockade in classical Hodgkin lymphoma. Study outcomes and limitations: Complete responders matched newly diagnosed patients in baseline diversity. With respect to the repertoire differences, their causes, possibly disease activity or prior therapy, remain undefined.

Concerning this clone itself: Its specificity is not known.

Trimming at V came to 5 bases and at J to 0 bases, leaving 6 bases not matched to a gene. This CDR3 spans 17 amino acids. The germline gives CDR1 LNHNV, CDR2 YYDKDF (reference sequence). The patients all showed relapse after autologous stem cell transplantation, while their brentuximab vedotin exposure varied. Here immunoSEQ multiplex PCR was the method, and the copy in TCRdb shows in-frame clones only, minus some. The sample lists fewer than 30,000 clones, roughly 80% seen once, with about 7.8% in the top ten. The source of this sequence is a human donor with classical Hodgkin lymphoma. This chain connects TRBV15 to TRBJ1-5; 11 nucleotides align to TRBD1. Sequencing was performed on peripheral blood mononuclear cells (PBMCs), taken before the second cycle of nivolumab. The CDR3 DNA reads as TGTGCCACCAGCGGAGGACAGGGGGCTTATAGCAATCAGCCCCAGCATTTT. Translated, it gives CATSGGQGAYSNQPQHF.